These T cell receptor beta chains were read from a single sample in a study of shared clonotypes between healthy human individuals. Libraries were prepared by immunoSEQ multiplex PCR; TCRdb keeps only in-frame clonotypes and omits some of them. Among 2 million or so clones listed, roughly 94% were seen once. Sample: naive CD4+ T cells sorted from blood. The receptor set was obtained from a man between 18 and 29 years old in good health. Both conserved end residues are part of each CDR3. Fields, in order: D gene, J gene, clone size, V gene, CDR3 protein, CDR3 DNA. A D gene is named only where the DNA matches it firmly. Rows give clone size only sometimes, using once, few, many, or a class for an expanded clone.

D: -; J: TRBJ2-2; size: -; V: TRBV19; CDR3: CASSGAVNTGELFF; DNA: TGTGCCAGTAGTGGGGCAGTGAACACCGGGGAGCTGTTTTTT
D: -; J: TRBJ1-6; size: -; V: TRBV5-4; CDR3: CASRNGTGNSPLHF; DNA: TGTGCCAGCAGAAACGGGACGGGGAATTCACCCCTCCACTTT
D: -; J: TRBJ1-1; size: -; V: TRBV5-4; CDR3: CASSLAGGQSNTEAFF; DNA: TGTGCCAGCAGCTTGGCCGGTGGACAGTCGAACACTGAAGCTTTCTTT
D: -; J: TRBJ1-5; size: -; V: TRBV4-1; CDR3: CASSQDGRGGSNQPQHF; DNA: TGCGCCAGCAGCCAAGATGGGCGGGGGGGCAGCAATCAGCCCCAGCATTTT
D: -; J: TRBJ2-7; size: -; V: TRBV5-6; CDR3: CASSPFEVTGIYEQYF; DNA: TGTGCCAGCAGCCCCTTTGAGGTCACAGGGATCTACGAGCAGTACTTC
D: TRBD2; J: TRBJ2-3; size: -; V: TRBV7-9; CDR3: CASSFGTRLWIDAQYF; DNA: TGTGCCAGCAGCTTTGGGACTAGACTTTGGATTGATGCGCAGTATTTT
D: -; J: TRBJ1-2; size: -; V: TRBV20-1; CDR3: CRVFGYTF; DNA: TGTCGGGTGTTTGGCTACACCTTC
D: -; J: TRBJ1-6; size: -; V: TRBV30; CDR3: CAWRSGLGNSPLHF; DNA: TGTGCCTGGAGGTCAGGGTTAGGGAATTCACCCCTCCACTTT
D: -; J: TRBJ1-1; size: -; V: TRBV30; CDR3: CAWIRGGWTEAFF; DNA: TGTGCCTGGATCCGCGGGGGGTGGACTGAAGCTTTCTTT
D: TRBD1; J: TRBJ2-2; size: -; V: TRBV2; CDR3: CASFGQGVTGELFF; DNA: TGTGCCAGCTTCGGACAGGGCGTCACCGGGGAGCTGTTTTTT
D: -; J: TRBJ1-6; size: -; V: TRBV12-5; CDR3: CASGSGGQGNSPLHF; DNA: TGTGCTAGTGGTTCTGGCGGCCAGGGTAATTCACCCCTCCACTTT
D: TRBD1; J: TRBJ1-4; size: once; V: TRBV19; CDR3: CASRSPQGRVNEKLFF; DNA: TGTGCCAGTAGGAGTCCACAGGGGCGGGTCAATGAAAAACTGTTTTTT
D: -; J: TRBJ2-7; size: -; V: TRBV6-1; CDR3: CASRSYEQYF; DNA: TGTGCCAGCAGGTCTTACGAGCAGTACTTC
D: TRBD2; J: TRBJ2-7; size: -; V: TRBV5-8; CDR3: CASSLGLAAWLNYEQYF; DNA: TGTGCCAGCAGCCTGGGACTAGCCGCATGGCTAAACTACGAGCAGTACTTC
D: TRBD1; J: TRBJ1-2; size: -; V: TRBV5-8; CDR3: CASRPGTGGYGYTF; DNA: TGTGCCAGCAGACCCGGGACAGGGGGCTATGGCTACACCTTC
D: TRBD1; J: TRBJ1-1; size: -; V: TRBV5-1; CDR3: CASSTRGRTEEAFF; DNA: TGCGCCAGCAGCACCAGGGGGCGAACTGAAGAAGCTTTCTTT
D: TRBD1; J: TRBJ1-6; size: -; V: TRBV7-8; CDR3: CASSLDRGRSPLHF; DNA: TGTGCCAGCAGCTTAGACAGGGGGAGGTCACCCCTCCACTTT
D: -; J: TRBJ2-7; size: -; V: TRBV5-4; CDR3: CASSKDPYEQYF; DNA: TGTGCCAGCAGCAAGGACCCCTACGAGCAGTACTTC
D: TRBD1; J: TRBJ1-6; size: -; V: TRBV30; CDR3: CAVPGEGQSHSPLHF; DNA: TGTGCCGTCCCGGGGGAGGGACAGTCGCATTCACCCCTCCACTTT